The 28 T cell receptor beta chains listed next were all sequenced from one sample in a study of T-cell memory formation after mild COVID-19. Via MiXCR, TCRdb re-called the 5' RACE reads, giving one row per CDR3 protein. The table has more than 250,000 distinct CDR3 sequences, around 16% seen once. Material for sequencing was PBMCs or a T cell subset sorted from them (not recorded which). These receptors came from a man aged 18-30 years who had mild COVID-19 (a few samples of this study predate the infection). Cell type and time point are not known.

This clonotype was detected only a few times. The V and J genes are TRBV20-1 and TRBJ2-2, with TRBD1 matching over 9 bases. After removal of 4 bases from V and 4 bases from J, the junction contained 10 bases not matched to a gene. The germline CDR1 and CDR2 sequences are DFQATT and SNEGSKA (reference sequence). This CDR3 is built from 16 residues. The chain's CDR3 is CSAKIPGTGFTGELFF. The CDR3 DNA sequence: TGCAGTGCTAAGATACCCGGGACAGGGTTCACCGGGGAGCTGTTTTTT.

This chain joins TRBV20-1 and TRBJ1-2; a weak D match, TRBD1 (5 bases). With 0 bases removed from V and 5 bases from J, the gap between germline ends came to 28 bases. Germline values: CDR1 DFQATT, CDR2 SNEGSKA (reference sequence). The CDR3 is 19 residues long. CDR3 region: CSARDEASFRATEGYGYTF. The CDR3 DNA is TGCAGTGCTAGAGATGAAGCTTCTTTTAGGGCGACAGAGGGGTATGGCTACACCTTC.

Only a few counts were recorded for this clonotype. V and J are TRBV5-4 and TRBJ2-3; TRBD2 matches 8 bases. Germline V gives CDR1 SGHNT, CDR2 YYREEE (reference sequence). The CDR3 is 15 residues long. V lost 2 bases, J lost 3 bases, and 5 bases stayed unmatched. Here the CDR3 DNA reads TGTGCCAGCAGCTTCGGGGGGGCCGGAACAGATACGCAGTATTTT. It translates to CASSFGGAGTDTQYF.

This chain connects TRBV10-3 to TRBJ2-3; 9 bases match TRBD1. Trimming at V came to 6 bases and at J to 4 bases, leaving 11 bases not matched to a gene. CDR1 ENHRY and CDR2 SYGVKD come from the germline V gene. The CDR3 length is 16 residues. The CDR3 coding sequence is TGTGCCATCAGGAGGCGCCGGGACAGGGAGGCAGATACGCAGTATTTT. Its translation is CAIRRRRDREADTQYF.

This clonotype was seen a handful of times. The CDR3 bases are TGCAGTGCTAGAGTCCTCCCTGGGCCCTACGAGCAGTACTTC. Translation gives CSARVLPGPYEQYF. The chain uses TRBV20-1 and TRBJ2-7; D uncertain. The V gene lost 1 base and the J gene lost 2 bases, with 12 bases spanning the gap. Germline-derived CDR1 and CDR2 are DFQATT and SNEGSKA (reference sequence). This CDR3 contains 14 residues.

V gene TRBV7-3 combines with J gene TRBJ2-1; D assignment may be TRBD1 or TRBD2 (6 bases each). The germline gives CDR1 SGHTA, CDR2 FQGTGA. Trimming pared 5 bases from V and 9 bases from J, leaving 26 bases between. CDR3 length: 17 amino acids. The CDR3 is CASSLGGGSTGRSEQFF. CDR3 DNA sequence: TGTGCCAGCAGCCTAGGAGGAGGGTCTACAGGGAGGAGTGAGCAGTTCTTC.

The CDR3 bases are TGTGCCAGCAGCCCCCGGGGGCTAGCGGGGGGGAGTGAGCAGTTCTTC. This codes for CASSPRGLAGGSEQFF. V and J are TRBV7-8 and TRBJ2-1, with TRBD2 matching 12 bases. Germline values: CDR1 SGHVS, CDR2 FQNEAQ. The CDR3 consists of 16 residues. The V and J ends lost 5 bases and 9 bases, in that order; junction bases with no gene match: 11.

The CDR3 loop reads CASSTPGQGWVEQYF. CDR3 in DNA: TGTGCCAGCAGCACTCCCGGACAGGGGTGGGTCGAGCAGTACTTC. J is TRBJ2-7 and V is TRBV27; 9 bases align to TRBD1. Germline CDR1 is MNHEY and CDR2 is SMNVEV (reference sequence). J lost 6 bases, V lost 6 bases, and 12 bases had no gene match. The CDR3 sequence is 15 residues long.

The V call is TRBV28, the J call TRBJ2-7; possibly TRBD1 for D (6 bases). Germline loops: CDR1 MDHEN, CDR2 SYDVKM. The V and J ends lost 4 bases and 0 bases respectively, with 13 bases between them. The CDR3 runs to 15 residues. The CDR3 region is CASSSPTGYSYEQYV. CDR3 nucleotides: TGTGCCAGCAGTTCACCGACAGGTTACTCCTACGAGCAGTACGTC.

This clonotype occurred many times. This chain joins TRBV7-8 and TRBJ2-5; perhaps TRBD1 as D (5 bases). The germline V gene encodes CDR1 SGHVS and CDR2 FQNEAQ. Deletions cut 0 bases from V and 5 bases from J, with 16 bases between. This CDR3 is built from 16 residues. CDR3 loop: CASSLAIQGQRETQYF. The DNA for the CDR3 is TGTGCCAGCAGCTTAGCGATCCAGGGCCAAAGGGAGACCCAGTACTTC.

This clonotype was counted a few times. The chain couples TRBV5-5 to TRBJ1-1; tentatively, D is TRBD1 (5 bases). The CDR3 extends over 14 amino acids. Germline CDR1 and CDR2: SGHKS and YYEKEE (reference sequence). Between the trimmed V and J ends, which lost 0 bases and 5 bases, there was a span of 11 bases. The CDR3 nucleotides are TGTGCCAGCAGCTTGGCCAGGGACGGAACTGAAGCTTTCTTT. Its protein is CASSLARDGTEAFF. The complete variable domain, with remaining parts taken from reference TRBV5-5 and TRBJ1-1, reads DAGVTQSPTHLIKTRGQQVTLRCSPISGHKSVSWYQQVLGQGPQFIFQYYEKEERGRGNFPDRFSARQFPNYSSELNVNALLLGDSALYLCASSLARDGTEAFFGQGTRLTVV.

In this sample, this clonotype turned up a few times. The rearrangement links TRBV6-5 to TRBJ1-2; 7 bases are a match to TRBD1. From germline, CDR1 is MNHEY and CDR2 SVGAGI. This CDR3 comprises 15 residues. Unmatched junction bases numbered 6, after V lost 1 base and J lost 4 bases. The CDR3 coding sequence is TGTGCCAGCAGTTACTTCCGGACAGGCTTCTATGGCTACACCTTC. The encoded protein is CASSYFRTGFYGYTF.

This clonotype has just a few counts. The rearrangement links TRBV5-4 to TRBJ2-7; a possible D gene is TRBD2 (6 bases). V gave up 0 bases and J gave up 1 base, with 8 bases separating them. The CDR3 is made up of 14 amino acids. Germline lookup yields CDR1 SGHNT and CDR2 YYREEE (reference sequence). CDR3 sequence: CASSLDGTSYEQYV. The DNA of the CDR3 is TGTGCCAGCAGCTTGGATGGGACTTCCTACGAGCAGTACGTC.

This chain uses TRBV20-1 with TRBJ2-5, with 9 nucleotides matching TRBD2. Germline assignment: CDR1 DFQATT and CDR2 SNEGSKA (reference sequence). With V trimmed by 0 bases and J by 5 bases, 7 bases remained unmatched. The CDR3 runs 15 residues. The CDR3: CSARDLAGGPETQYF. The CDR3 DNA reads TGCAGTGCTAGAGATCTCGCGGGGGGGCCGGAGACCCAGTACTTC.

This clonotype has only a few counts. The rearrangement uses TRBV7-2 and TRBJ1-2; D might be TRBD1 (5 bases). CDR3 size: 14 residues. Trimming removed 7 bases at V and 2 bases at J, with 14 bases between. Germline assignment: CDR1 SGHTA and CDR2 FQGNSA. This CDR3 reads CASKHKGRNYGYTF. The CDR3 DNA follows: TGTGCCAGCAAACATAAGGGGCGAAACTATGGCTACACCTTC.

This chain links TRBV7-8 with TRBJ2-3; D may be TRBD1 or TRBD2 (5 bases each). V lost 1 base and J lost 2, with 13 bases in between. CDR1 and CDR2 (germline): SGHVS, FQNEAQ. CDR3 size: 16 residues. The CDR3 spells CASSLGWDGFTDTQYF. The CDR3, as DNA: TGTGCCAGCAGCTTAGGATGGGACGGATTCACAGATACGCAGTATTTT. Using reference TRBV7-8 and TRBJ2-3 for the parts outside the CDR3, the full variable domain is GAGVSQSPRYKVAKRGQDVALRCDPISGHVSLFWYQQALGQGPEFLTYFQNEAQLDKSGLPSDRFFAERPEGSVSTLKIQRTQQEDSAVYLCASSLGWDGFTDTQYFGPGTRLTVL.

The J gene is TRBJ2-1, the V gene TRBV25-1, with TRBD2 matching 11 bases. V gave up 4 bases and J gave up 5 bases; unmatched junction bases: 4. CDR1 is MGHDK, CDR2 SYGVNS, per germline. CDR3 length equals 15 residues. The CDR3 loop reads CASSVAGGRDNEQFF. In nucleotides, the CDR3 is TGTGCCAGCAGTGTAGCGGGGGGGCGGGACAATGAGCAGTTCTTC.

V is TRBV4-3 and J is TRBJ2-3; D may be TRBD1 (6 bases). V dropped 0 bases and J dropped 2 bases, with 9 bases sitting between them. Looked up from germline, CDR1 is LGHNA and CDR2 is YSLEER. This CDR3 contains 15 residues. This CDR3 is CASSQDRGITDTQYF. The CDR3 coding sequence is TGCGCCAGCAGCCAAGATAGGGGGATCACAGATACGCAGTATTTT.

This chain joins TRBV5-1 and TRBJ2-5; 11 bases line up with TRBD1. The V segment lost 3 bases and the J segment 5 bases; nucleotides outside the gene matches: 9. Germline V gene data show CDR1 as SGHRS and CDR2 as YFSETQ. The CDR3 is made up of 16 amino acids. CDR3 region: CASSYGQGAPGETQYF. The CDR3 nucleotides read TGCGCCAGCAGCTACGGACAGGGGGCGCCGGGGGAGACCCAGTACTTC.

This clonotype showed up just a few times. V is TRBV5-6 and J is TRBJ2-5; possibly TRBD1 or TRBD2 for D (5 bases each). Trimming stripped 0 bases from V and 3 bases from J, with 15 bases between. This CDR3 comprises 16 residues. Germline lookup yields CDR1 SGHDT and CDR2 YYEEEE. The CDR3 sequence is CASSLALGTGEETQYF. In DNA, the CDR3 is TGTGCCAGCAGCTTGGCCCTTGGGACCGGGGAAGAGACCCAGTACTTC. The entire variable domain, with the rest obtained from reference TRBV5-6 and TRBJ2-5, is as follows: DAGVTQSPTHLIKTRGQQVTLRCSPKSGHDTVSWYQQALGQGPQFIFQYYEEEERQRGNFPDRFSGHQFPNYSSELNVNALLLGDSALYLCASSLALGTGEETQYFGPGTRLLVL.

A remark on this clonotype: Just one base apart from a much larger clone, this may be a read error. The gene calls are TRBV12-3 or TRBV12-4 and TRBJ2-5; tentatively, D is TRBD1 (5 bases). The ends were cut back, 4 bases at V and 1 base at J, with 10 bases in the middle. This CDR3 comprises 14 residues. CDR3 region: CASSYQGVQETQYF. CDR3 sequence (DNA): TGTGCCAGCAGTTACCAAGGGGTCCAAGAGACCCAGTACTTC.

This clonotype was recorded once. The chain recombines TRBV2 with TRBJ2-5, with 10 bases aligning to TRBD2. V was pared by 0 bases and J by 3 bases, with 10 bases of the junction left unmatched. Germline CDR1 and CDR2: SNHLY and FYNNEI. This CDR3 comprises 18 residues. CDR3: CASSEALAGGRKEETQYF. In nucleotides, the CDR3 is TGTGCCAGCAGTGAAGCGTTAGCGGGGGGCCGGAAGGAAGAGACCCAGTACTTC. Supplemented by reference TRBV2 and TRBJ2-5, the full variable domain reads EPEVTQTPSHQVTQMGQEVILRCVPISNHLYFYWYRQILGQKVEFLVSFYNNEISEKSEIFDDQFSVERPDGSNFTLKIRSTKLEDSAMYFCASSEALAGGRKEETQYFGPGTRLLVL.

This clonotype was observed a few times. The genes are TRBV20-1 and TRBJ2-3, with TRBD1 identical over 7 bases. The CDR3 spans 12 residues. With 6 bases clipped from V and 4 bases from J, the junction kept 4 bases outside the gene matches. The germline CDR1 and CDR2 sequences are DFQATT and SNEGSKA (reference sequence). The CDR3 coding sequence is TGCAGTGCACCGACAGGGTCAGATACGCAGTATTTT. Amino acid sequence: CSAPTGSDTQYF.

This clonotype was picked up a small number of times. CDR3 in amino acids: CASSPPVRGTGTGELFF. CDR3 bases: TGTGCCAGCAGCCCCCCCGTGAGGGGCACAGGCACCGGGGAGCTGTTTTTT. The V gene is TRBV3-1, the J gene TRBJ2-2, with D perhaps matching TRBD1 or TRBD2 (5 bases each). The V and J ends lost 4 bases and 4 bases respectively, with 19 bases between them. The CDR3 is 17 residues long. Looked up from germline, CDR1 is LGHDT and CDR2 is YNNKEL (reference sequence).

This chain connects TRBV12-3 or TRBV12-4 to TRBJ1-6; D perhaps matches TRBD1 (6 bases). The CDR3 consists of 14 residues. Trimming cost V 5 bases and J 8 bases, with 13 bases left between them. CDR3 protein: CASSLDSQDSPLHF. The CDR3 DNA reads TGTGCCAGCAGTCTGGACAGCCAGGATTCACCCCTCCACTTT.

This clonotype was picked up a small number of times. J is TRBJ2-1 and V is TRBV10-2; 8 bases line up with TRBD2. This CDR3 spans 14 amino acids. J was trimmed by 9 bases and V by 3 bases; bases with no gene match: 7. From germline, CDR1 is WSHSY and CDR2 SAAADI. This CDR3 reads CASSDAGGAVEQFF. CDR3 nucleotide sequence: TGCGCCAGCAGTGATGCCGGGGGGGCCGTTGAGCAGTTCTTC.

This clonotype has only one observation. The chain couples TRBV20-1 to TRBJ1-1; 7 nucleotides agree with TRBD1. V shed 7 bases, J shed 0 bases, and the junction held 8 bases outside the gene matches. The CDR3 loop spans 14 amino acids. CDR1 is DFQATT and CDR2 is SNEGSKA in the germline V gene (reference sequence). The CDR3 DNA follows: TGCAGTGGAGGGACAGCAGAGATGAACACTGAAGCTTTCTTT. Its translation is CSGGTAEMNTEAFF.

This chain uses TRBV7-2 with TRBJ1-4; no reliable D call. Germline V gives CDR1 SGHTA, CDR2 FQGNSA. The V and J ends lost 3 bases and 5 bases respectively, with 7 bases between them. CDR3 size: 13 residues. The CDR3 DNA follows: TGTGCCAGCAGCTTCTCCAGGAATGAAAAACTGTTTTTT. Protein sequence: CASSFSRNEKLFF.